Below are 5 T cell receptor beta chains sequenced from a single sample in a study of a mutant IDH1 vaccine in newly diagnosed glioma. The time point was: week 11, during vaccination. Each vaccine dose was 300 ug of mutant IDH1 20-mer peptide, with topical imiquimod. Here immunoSEQ multiplex PCR was the method, and the copy in TCRdb shows in-frame clones only, minus some. The table includes over 60,000 clones, approximately 91% detected once. No antigen has been assigned to these receptors. The input for sequencing was PBMCs, taken from a glioma patient whose treatment included an IDH1 peptide vaccine. The receptors come from a middle-aged man with glioma.

The chain joins TRBV19 to TRBJ2-1, with 8 bases lining up with TRBD1. Trimming took 5 bases from V and 2 from J; bases not matched to a gene: 5. In germline, CDR1 is LNHDA, CDR2 SQIVND (reference sequence). The CDR3 is made up of 15 amino acids. The chain's CDR3 is CASSAGTGAYNEQFF. The CDR3 bases are TGTGCCAGTAGTGCCGGGACAGGTGCCTACAATGAGCAGTTCTTC.

The chain uses TRBV18 and TRBJ2-2, with 7 bases fitting TRBD2. This CDR3 has 16 residues. V shed 3 bases, J shed 2 bases, and the junction held 6 bases outside the gene matches. Germline V gene lookup returns CDR1 KGHSH and CDR2 LQKENI. The chain's CDR3 is CASSPATGGNTGELFF. CDR3 DNA sequence: TGTGCCAGCTCACCGGCCACGGGGGGAAACACCGGGGAGCTGTTTTTT. Drawing the rest from reference TRBV18 and TRBJ2-2, the complete variable domain is NAGVMQNPRHLVRRRGQEARLRCSPMKGHSHVYWYRQLPEEGLKFMVYLQKENIIDESGMPKERFSAEFPKEGPSILRIQQVVRGDSAAYFCASSPATGGNTGELFFGEGSRLTVL.

This sequence joins TRBV19 and TRBJ2-1; D might be TRBD2 (6 bases). The CDR3 length is 16 residues. V dropped 3 bases and J dropped 5 bases, with 17 bases sitting between them. The germline V gene encodes CDR1 LNHDA and CDR2 SQIVND (reference sequence). CDR3 sequence reads: CASSIIFQPGDNEQFF. The CDR3 DNA reads TGTGCCAGTAGTATTATTTTTCAGCCGGGGGACAATGAGCAGTTCTTC.

The rearrangement joins TRBV18 to TRBJ1-5; D gene ambiguous. The CDR3 sequence is 15 residues long. Germline assignment: CDR1 KGHSH and CDR2 LQKENI. The V and J ends lost 6 bases and 0 bases respectively, with 12 bases between them. The CDR3 DNA reads TGTGCCAGCTCCGCCCTAGGGAGTAGCAATCAGCCCCAGCATTTT. It encodes CASSALGSSNQPQHF.

The V gene is TRBV7-9, the J gene TRBJ1-2; D is undetermined. The germline V and J ends were trimmed by 3 bases and 4 bases, with 9 bases remaining between them. This CDR3 contains 13 residues. Per germline, CDR1 SEHNR and CDR2 FQNEAQ (reference sequence). DNA for the CDR3: TGTGCCAGCAGCTTGGACCGATCCTATGGCTACACCTTC. As protein: CASSLDRSYGYTF.